The following is a T cell receptor beta chain sequence with its context. What this receptor recognizes is not known. Base qualities are missing; no much larger clone stands one base away. The germline V gene gives CDR1 as MNHEY and CDR2 as SVGAGI. V is clipped by 7 bases and J by 4 bases, and the sequence between their germline boundaries is 5 bases long. From its cysteine to its phenylalanine, the CDR3 spans 12 amino acids. The only DNA kept is the CDR3, 36 bases in frame from the first base. The data were obtained in a study (dated by TCRdb to about 2022). PBMCs were isolated from peripheral blood, and TCR beta sequencing was performed on genomic DNA from unsorted PBMCs. On the study overall, not on this receptor specifically: Further investigation, including longitudinal sampling and assessment of a control group, is stated by the authors to be required.

Survey-level sequencing on the immunoSEQ platform was used to profile TCR beta chain repertoires. In the paper's pipeline: Repertoire diversity was quantified by the inverse Simpson index, and CDR3 amino acid length spectratypes and V-J pairing frequencies were compared. To annotate clonotypes specific to SARS-CoV-2, CMV, influenza A and EBV, TCR beta CDR3 sequences were compared against VDJdb. The clones in this table, taken by TCRdb from immuneACCESS, are in-frame only. Not every clone is retained; where verified, under half of the shortfall comes from an unresolved V gene, and the cause of the rest is unknown. V, J and clone size were drawn from that table, and D and trimming were deduced from the DNA. The sample yields 40,000 to 55,000 clones; 85% to 95% were counted once. Of the sample, around 10% is held by the ten largest clones.

Recombination connected TRBV6-5 to TRBJ2-6; a confident D gene designation cannot be given. Sequenced: PBMCs. This TCR came from a man between 40 and 49 years old with rheumatoid arthritis. The CDR3 loop reads CASNGGANVLTF. The nucleotide sequence is given as TGTGCCAGCAACGGAGGGGCCAACGTCCTGACTTTC.